Here is one T cell receptor (beta chain) with its context. Antigen: not known. This sample is drawn from a study of cytomegalovirus exposure and HLA in healthy donors. Study-level points and caveats: Earlier analysis yielded a pattern in which most TCR beta V segments were productive about 87% or about 30% of the time.

Researchers ran the PCR with 60 Vbeta and 13 Jbeta primers. The repertoire was sequenced with immunoSEQ multiplex PCR; TCRdb's copy has only in-frame clones and lacks some. The sample lists 150,000 to 200,000 clones; 65% to 70% were seen once. The J segment lost 6 bases and the V segment lost 4 bases, leaving 7 bases of the junction unmatched. CDR3 size: 14 residues. CDR1 is KGHSH and CDR2 is LQKENI in the germline V gene. The sequence derives from a man aged 30 to 45 in good health and CMV-seropositive. V gene TRBV18 combines with J gene TRBJ1-2; 8 bases are shared with TRBD1. The sequenced material came from PBMCs. The CDR3 loop reads CASSQQQGQDGYTF. CDR3 coding DNA: TGTGCCAGCTCACAACAACAGGGACAGGATGGCTACACCTTC. The full variable domain, completed using reference TRBV18 and TRBJ1-2, is NAGVMQNPRHLVRRRGQEARLRCSPMKGHSHVYWYRQLPEEGLKFMVYLQKENIIDESGMPKERFSAEFPKEGPSILRIQQVVRGDSAAYFCASSQQQGQDGYTFGSGTRLTVV.